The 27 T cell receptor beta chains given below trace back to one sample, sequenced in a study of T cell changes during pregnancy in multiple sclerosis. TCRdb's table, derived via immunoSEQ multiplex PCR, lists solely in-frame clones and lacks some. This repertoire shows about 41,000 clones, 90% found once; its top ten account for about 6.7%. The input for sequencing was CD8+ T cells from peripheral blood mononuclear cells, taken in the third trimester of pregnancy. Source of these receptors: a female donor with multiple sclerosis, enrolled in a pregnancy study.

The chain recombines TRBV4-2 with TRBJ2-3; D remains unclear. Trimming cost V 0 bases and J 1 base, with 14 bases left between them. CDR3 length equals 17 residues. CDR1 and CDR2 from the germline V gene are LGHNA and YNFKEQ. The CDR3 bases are TGTGCCAGCAGCCAAGAGGCCCAGCGAACCCGCACAGATACGCAGTATTTT. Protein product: CASSQEAQRTRTDTQYF.

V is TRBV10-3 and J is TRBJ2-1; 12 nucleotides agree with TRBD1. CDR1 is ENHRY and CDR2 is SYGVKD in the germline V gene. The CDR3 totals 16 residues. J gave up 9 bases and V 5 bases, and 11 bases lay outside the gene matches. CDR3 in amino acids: CAISYPPGQGAVEQFF. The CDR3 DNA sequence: TGTGCCATCAGTTACCCACCGGGACAGGGGGCCGTTGAGCAGTTCTTC.

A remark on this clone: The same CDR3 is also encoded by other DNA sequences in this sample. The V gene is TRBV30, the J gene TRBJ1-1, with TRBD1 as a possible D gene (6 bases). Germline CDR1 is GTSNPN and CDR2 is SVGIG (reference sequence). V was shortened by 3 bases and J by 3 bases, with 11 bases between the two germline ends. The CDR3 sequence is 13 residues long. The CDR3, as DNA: TGTGCCTGGAGCGTACAGGGAGACACTGAAGCTTTCTTT. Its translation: CAWSVQGDTEAFF.

The CDR3 DNA reads as TGTGCCAGCAGCCAACTGGTTAGCCTAGCGGGAAGTAATGAGCAGTTCTTC. Amino acid sequence: CASSQLVSLAGSNEQFF. The J gene is TRBJ2-1, the V gene TRBV4-2; 9 bases align to TRBD2. After removal of 2 bases from V and 7 bases from J, the junction contained 12 bases not matched to a gene. CDR1 is LGHNA and CDR2 is YNFKEQ in the germline V gene. The CDR3 runs 17 residues.

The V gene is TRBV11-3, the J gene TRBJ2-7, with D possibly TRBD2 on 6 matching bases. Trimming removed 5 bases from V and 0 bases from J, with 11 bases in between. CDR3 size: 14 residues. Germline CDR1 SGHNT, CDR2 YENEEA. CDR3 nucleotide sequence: TGTGCCAGCAGCCCCGGGGGTTCCTCCTACGAGCAGTACTTC. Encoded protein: CASSPGGSSYEQYF.

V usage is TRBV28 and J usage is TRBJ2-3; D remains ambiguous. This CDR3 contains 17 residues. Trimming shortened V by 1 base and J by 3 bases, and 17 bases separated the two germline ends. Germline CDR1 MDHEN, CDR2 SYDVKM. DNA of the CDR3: TGTGCCAGCAGTTTATCCCTGGAGAGTACGTTGACAGATACGCAGTATTTT. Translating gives CASSLSLESTLTDTQYF. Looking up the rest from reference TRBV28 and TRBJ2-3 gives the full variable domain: DVKVTQSSRYLVKRTGEKVFLECVQDMDHENMFWYRQDPGLGLRLIYFSYDVKMKEKGDIPEGYSVSREKKERFSLILESASTNQTSMYLCASSLSLESTLTDTQYFGPGTRLTVL.

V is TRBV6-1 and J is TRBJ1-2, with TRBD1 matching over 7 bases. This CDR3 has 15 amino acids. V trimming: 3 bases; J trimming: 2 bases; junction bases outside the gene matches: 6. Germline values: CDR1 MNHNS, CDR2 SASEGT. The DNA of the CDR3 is TGTGCCAGCAGTGACCCGGGACAGCAGAACTATGGCTACACCTTC. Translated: CASSDPGQQNYGYTF.

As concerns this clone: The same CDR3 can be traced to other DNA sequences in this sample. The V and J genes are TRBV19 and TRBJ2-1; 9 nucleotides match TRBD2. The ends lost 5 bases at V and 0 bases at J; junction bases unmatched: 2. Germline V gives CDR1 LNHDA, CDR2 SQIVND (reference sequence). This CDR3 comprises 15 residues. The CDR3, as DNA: TGTGCCAGTAGTGTACTAGCGGGCTCCTACAATGAGCAGTTCTTC. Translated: CASSVLAGSYNEQFF.

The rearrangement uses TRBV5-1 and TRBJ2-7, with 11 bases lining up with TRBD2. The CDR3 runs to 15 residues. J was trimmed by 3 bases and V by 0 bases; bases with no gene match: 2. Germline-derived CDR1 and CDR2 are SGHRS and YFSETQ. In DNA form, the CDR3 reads TGCGCCAGCAGCTTGGATACTAGCGGGAGCTACGAGCAGTACTTC. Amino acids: CASSLDTSGSYEQYF.

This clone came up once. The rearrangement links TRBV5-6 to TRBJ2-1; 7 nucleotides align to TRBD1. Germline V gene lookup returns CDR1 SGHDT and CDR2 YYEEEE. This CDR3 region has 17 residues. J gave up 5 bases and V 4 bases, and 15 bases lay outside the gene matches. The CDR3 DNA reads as TGTGCCAGCAGCCAGACCGGGACAGCAATAATTAACAATGAGCAGTTCTTC. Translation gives CASSQTGTAIINNEQFF.

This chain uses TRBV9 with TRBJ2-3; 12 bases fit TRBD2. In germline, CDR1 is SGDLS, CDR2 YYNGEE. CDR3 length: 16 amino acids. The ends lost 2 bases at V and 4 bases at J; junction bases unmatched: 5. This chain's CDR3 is CASSVSSGGAADTQYF. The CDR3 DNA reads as TGTGCCAGCAGCGTCTCTAGCGGGGGGGCGGCAGATACGCAGTATTTT. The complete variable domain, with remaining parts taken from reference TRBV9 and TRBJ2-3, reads DSGVTQTPKHLITATGQRVTLRCSPRSGDLSVYWYQQSLDQGLQFLIQYYNGEERAKGNILERFSAQQFPDLHSELNLSSLELGDSALYFCASSVSSGGAADTQYFGPGTRLTVL.

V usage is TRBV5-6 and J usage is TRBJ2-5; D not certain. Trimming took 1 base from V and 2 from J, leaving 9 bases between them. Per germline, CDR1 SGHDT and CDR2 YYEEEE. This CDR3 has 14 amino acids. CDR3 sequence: CASSLNSNQETQYF. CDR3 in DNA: TGTGCCAGCAGCTTGAATTCTAATCAAGAGACCCAGTACTTC.

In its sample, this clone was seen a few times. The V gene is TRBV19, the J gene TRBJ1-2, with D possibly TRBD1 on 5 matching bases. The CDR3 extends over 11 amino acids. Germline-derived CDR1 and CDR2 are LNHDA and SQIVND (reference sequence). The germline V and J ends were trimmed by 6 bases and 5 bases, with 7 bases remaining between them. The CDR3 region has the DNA TGTGCCAGTAGCCCAGGGTATGGCTACACCTTC. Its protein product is CASSPGYGYTF.

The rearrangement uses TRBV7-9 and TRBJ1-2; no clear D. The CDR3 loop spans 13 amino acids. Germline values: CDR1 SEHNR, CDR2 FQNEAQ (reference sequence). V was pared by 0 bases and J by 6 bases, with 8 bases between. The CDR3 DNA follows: TGTGCCAGCAGCTTAGCGCGGCGAGATGGCTACACCTTC. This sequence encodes CASSLARRDGYTF.

The CDR3 protein is CASSLLEGNYGYTF. The CDR3 bases are TGTGCCAGCAGCTTATTGGAGGGTAACTATGGCTACACCTTC. The rearrangement uses TRBV7-8 and TRBJ1-2; D unresolved. The CDR3 runs to 14 residues. The V and J ends lost 2 bases and 1 base respectively, with 8 bases between them. CDR1 is SGHVS, CDR2 FQNEAQ, per germline.

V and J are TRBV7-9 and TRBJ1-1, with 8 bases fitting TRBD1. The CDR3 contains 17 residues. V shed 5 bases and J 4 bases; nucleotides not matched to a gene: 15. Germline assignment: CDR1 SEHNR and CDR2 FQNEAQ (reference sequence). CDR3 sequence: CASSPRTGKPSSTEAFF. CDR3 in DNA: TGTGCCAGCAGCCCGCGGACAGGGAAACCCTCAAGCACTGAAGCTTTCTTT.

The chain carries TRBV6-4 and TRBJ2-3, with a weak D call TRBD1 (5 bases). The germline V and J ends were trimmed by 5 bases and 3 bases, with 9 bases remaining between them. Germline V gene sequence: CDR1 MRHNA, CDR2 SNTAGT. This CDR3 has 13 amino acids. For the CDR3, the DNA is TGTGCCAGCAGTCCACAGGTTACAGATACGCAGTATTTT. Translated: CASSPQVTDTQYF.

CDR3: CARSDRDRAYSNQPQHF. CDR3 nucleotide sequence: TGTGCCAGAAGCGACCGGGACAGGGCCTATAGCAATCAGCCCCAGCATTTT. The V gene is TRBV5-3, the J gene TRBJ1-5, with TRBD1 matching 9 bases. TRBV5-3 is an ORF, with its function uncertain. The CDR3 consists of 17 residues. Losses at the gene ends were 4 bases for V and 0 bases for J; bases not matched to a gene: 8.

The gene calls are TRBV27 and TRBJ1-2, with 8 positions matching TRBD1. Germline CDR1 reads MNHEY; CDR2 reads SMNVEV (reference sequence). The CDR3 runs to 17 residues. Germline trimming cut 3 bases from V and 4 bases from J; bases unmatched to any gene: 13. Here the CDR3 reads CASSFRNPTGDLYGYTF. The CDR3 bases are TGTGCCAGCAGTTTCCGAAATCCGACAGGGGACCTCTATGGCTACACCTTC.

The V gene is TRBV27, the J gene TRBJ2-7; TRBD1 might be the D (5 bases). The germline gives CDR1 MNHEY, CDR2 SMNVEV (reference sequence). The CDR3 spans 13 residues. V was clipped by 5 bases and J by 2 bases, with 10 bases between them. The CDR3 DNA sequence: TGTGCCAGCAGTATAGGGGTGACCTACGAGCAGTACTTC. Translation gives CASSIGVTYEQYF.

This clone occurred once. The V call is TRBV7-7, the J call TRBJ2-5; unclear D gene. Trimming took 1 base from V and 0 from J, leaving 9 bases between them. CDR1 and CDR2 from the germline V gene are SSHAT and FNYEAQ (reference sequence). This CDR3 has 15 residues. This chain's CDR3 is CASSLDLADQETQYF. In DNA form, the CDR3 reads TGTGCCAGCAGCTTAGATCTGGCGGACCAAGAGACCCAGTACTTC.

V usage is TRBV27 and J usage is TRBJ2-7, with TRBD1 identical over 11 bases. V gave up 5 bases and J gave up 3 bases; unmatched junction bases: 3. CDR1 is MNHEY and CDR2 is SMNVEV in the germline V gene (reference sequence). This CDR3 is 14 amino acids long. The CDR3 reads CASSPGTGGYEQYF. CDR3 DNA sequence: TGTGCCAGCAGTCCCGGGACAGGGGGCTACGAGCAGTACTTC.

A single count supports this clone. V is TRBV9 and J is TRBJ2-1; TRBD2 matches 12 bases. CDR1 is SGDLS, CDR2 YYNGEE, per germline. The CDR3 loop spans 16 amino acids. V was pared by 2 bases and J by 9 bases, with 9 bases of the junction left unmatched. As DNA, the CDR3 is TGTGCCAGCAGCGTCCTAGCGGGGGGGCCGGTCATTGAGCAGTTCTTC. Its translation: CASSVLAGGPVIEQFF. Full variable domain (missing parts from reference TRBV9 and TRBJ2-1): DSGVTQTPKHLITATGQRVTLRCSPRSGDLSVYWYQQSLDQGLQFLIQYYNGEERAKGNILERFSAQQFPDLHSELNLSSLELGDSALYFCASSVLAGGPVIEQFFGPGTRLTVL.

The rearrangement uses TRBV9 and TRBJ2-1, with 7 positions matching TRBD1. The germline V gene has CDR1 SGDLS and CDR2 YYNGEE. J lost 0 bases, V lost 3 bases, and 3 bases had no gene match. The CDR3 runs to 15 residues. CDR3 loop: CASSDRDSSYNEQFF. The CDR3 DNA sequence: TGTGCCAGCAGCGATAGGGACAGCTCCTACAATGAGCAGTTCTTC.

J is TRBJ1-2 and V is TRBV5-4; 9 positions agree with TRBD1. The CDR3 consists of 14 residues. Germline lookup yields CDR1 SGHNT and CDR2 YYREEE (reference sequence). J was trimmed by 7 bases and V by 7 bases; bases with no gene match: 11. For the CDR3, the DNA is TGTGCCAGCGGTCAACGGGGGACAGGGCTTGGCTACACCTTC. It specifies CASGQRGTGLGYTF.

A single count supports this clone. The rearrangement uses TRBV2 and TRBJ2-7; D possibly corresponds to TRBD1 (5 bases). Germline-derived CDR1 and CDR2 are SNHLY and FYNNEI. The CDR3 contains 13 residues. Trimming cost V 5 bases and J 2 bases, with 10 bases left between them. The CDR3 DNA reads TGTGCCAGCAGTCCCCTAGGGGCCTACGAGCAGTACTTC. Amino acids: CASSPLGAYEQYF.

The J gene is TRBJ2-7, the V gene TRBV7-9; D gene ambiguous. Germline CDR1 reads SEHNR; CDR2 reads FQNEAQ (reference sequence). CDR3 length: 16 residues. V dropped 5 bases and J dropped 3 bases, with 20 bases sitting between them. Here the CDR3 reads CASSPYPSVADYEQYF. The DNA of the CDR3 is TGTGCCAGCAGCCCATACCCCTCAGTAGCAGACTACGAGCAGTACTTC.